What follows describes a single T cell receptor (beta chain). The target antigen is unknown. The data belong to a study of graft-versus-host responses after intestinal transplantation. Broader study findings: Some patients had graft-donor T cell macrochimerism. In their allografts, the ratios of graft-versus-host to host-versus-graft T cell clones were high. After transplant, early declines in HvG clones were associated with peak levels of circulating GvH clones. Detection of GvH clones occurred in recipient marrow, and some had their first appearance in ileum or blood.

Produced via immunoSEQ multiplex PCR; TCRdb's table is partial and in-frame only. Of roughly 110,000 clones listed, around nine tenths are singletons. The germline V gene has CDR1 GTSNPN and CDR2 SVGIG (reference sequence). The V gene lost 1 base and the J gene lost 9 bases, with 7 bases spanning the gap. The CDR3 contains 11 residues. This rearrangement joins TRBV30 to TRBJ1-3; D is unresolved. Specimen: unstimulated CD4+ T cells sorted from spleen or lymph node cells, collected before transplant. The source of this sequence is a human donor who was the organ donor for an intestinal transplant. The CDR3: CAWSGRGTIYF. DNA for the CDR3: TGTGCCTGGAGTGGTAGAGGCACCATATATTTT.